Following are 26 T cell receptor beta chains from one sample sequenced in a study of blood T cell repertoires in COVID-19. Assay used: immunoSEQ multiplex PCR; TCRdb lists only in-frame clones, some missing. The table records 100,000 to 150,000 clones, 55% to 70% of them present only once. Sequencing was done on a sample of peripheral blood. Receptors originate from a woman in her 70s with acute or convalescent COVID-19.

This clone was observed a handful of times. J is TRBJ2-7 and V is TRBV11-2; D gene uncertain. Trimming took off 0 bases at V and 4 bases at J, with 4 bases between the two ends. The germline V gene has CDR1 SGHAT and CDR2 FQNNGV. CDR3 length: 12 amino acids. The CDR3, as DNA: TGTGCCAGCAGCTTAGAACTTTACGAGCAGTACTTC. Amino acid sequence: CASSLELYEQYF. Supplemented by reference TRBV11-2 and TRBJ2-7, the full variable domain reads EAGVAQSPRYKIIEKRQSVAFWCNPISGHATLYWYQQILGQGPKLLIQFQNNGVVDDSQLPKDRFSAERLKGVDSTLKIQPAKLEDSAVYLCASSLELYEQYFGPGTRLTVT.

This clone occurred a few times. The genes are TRBV5-1 and TRBJ2-1, with D hard to call. This CDR3 has 11 residues. The germline V gene has CDR1 SGHRS and CDR2 YFSETQ. V lost 5 bases to trimming and J lost 10 bases, with 10 bases between them. CDR3 sequence reads: CASRFNREQFF. As DNA, the CDR3 is TGCGCCAGCAGATTCAACCGGGAGCAGTTCTTC.

V is TRBV12-3 or TRBV12-4 and J is TRBJ1-3; no definite D call. The CDR3 is 13 amino acids. Trimming took 6 bases from V and 4 from J, leaving 10 bases between them. CDR3 sequence reads: CASSNAQGNTIYF. CDR3 coding DNA: TGTGCCAGCAGCAATGCACAGGGAAACACCATATATTTT.

The chain combines TRBV9 with TRBJ2-2, with TRBD2 matching 7 bases. J lost 1 base, V lost 4 bases, and 7 bases had no gene match. The CDR3 is made up of 16 amino acids. CDR1 and CDR2 (germline): SGDLS, YYNGEE. The CDR3 sequence is CASSRSGALNTGELFF. DNA for the CDR3: TGTGCCAGCAGCCGGAGCGGGGCCCTGAACACCGGGGAGCTGTTTTTT.

CDR3 sequence reads: CASSEASGSYEQYF. The CDR3 DNA reads TGTGCCAGCAGTGAGGCTAGCGGTTCCTACGAGCAGTACTTC. This chain links TRBV6-1 with TRBJ2-7, with 7 bases that match TRBD2. The J segment lost 1 base and the V segment lost 3 bases, leaving 3 bases of the junction unmatched. The CDR3 has 14 amino acids. The V gene's germline CDR1 is MNHNS and CDR2 SASEGT.

The chain is built from TRBV28 and TRBJ1-1; maybe TRBD1 (5 bases). The CDR3 is 14 amino acids. CDR1 is MDHEN and CDR2 is SYDVKM in the germline V gene. Trimming left V 3 bases short and J 4 bases short, with 12 bases between. The CDR3 DNA reads as TGTGCCAGCAGTTTCTTTTCAGGGTCCACTGAAGCTTTCTTT. Its protein product is CASSFFSGSTEAFF.

This clone was seen many times. Here the CDR3 reads CASSEGVRLSYEQYF. The CDR3 DNA is TGTGCCAGCAGTGAAGGTGTCAGGCTTTCCTACGAGCAGTACTTC. The V gene is TRBV6-1, the J gene TRBJ2-7, with no clear D. The CDR3 runs to 15 residues. The germline CDR1 and CDR2 sequences are MNHNS and SASEGT. The V end was cut by 1 base, the J end by 1 base, with 11 bases between.

V usage is TRBV2 and J usage is TRBJ1-5, with 8 positions matching TRBD1. V was pared by 5 bases and J by 3 bases, with 9 bases of the junction left unmatched. Germline V gives CDR1 SNHLY, CDR2 FYNNEI. The length of the CDR3 is 16 residues. The CDR3 region has the DNA TGTGCCAGCAGTCCGTCAGGGGGCGCGCCCAATCAGCCCCAGCATTTT. It specifies CASSPSGGAPNQPQHF.

V usage is TRBV10-3 and J usage is TRBJ2-7; 14 nucleotides align to TRBD2. V was clipped by 4 bases and J by 5 bases; unmatched bases: 10. CDR1 and CDR2 from the germline V gene are ENHRY and SYGVKD. The CDR3 is 17 residues long. The CDR3 sequence is CAISGATGTSGGNEQYF. The CDR3 DNA follows: TGTGCCATCAGTGGGGCGACCGGGACTAGCGGGGGTAACGAGCAGTACTTC.

The chain couples TRBV29-1 to TRBJ2-1, with 7 nucleotides matching TRBD1. The V segment lost 7 bases and the J segment 4 bases; nucleotides outside the gene matches: 4. This CDR3 spans 12 amino acids. Germline V CDR1 and CDR2: SQVTM, ANQGSEA. CDR3 residues: CSAGTDYNEQFF. As DNA, the CDR3 is TGCAGCGCCGGGACAGATTACAATGAGCAGTTCTTC.

In its sample, this clone was seen once. The genes are TRBV15 and TRBJ2-2; 14 nucleotides line up with TRBD2. J lost 4 bases, V lost 3 bases, and 1 base had no gene match. Per the germline V gene, CDR1 is LNHNV and CDR2 is YYDKDF (reference sequence). The CDR3 is made up of 16 amino acids. In DNA form, the CDR3 reads TGTGCCACCAGCAGTGGACTAGCGGGGGGCACCGGGGAGCTGTTTTTT. Encoded protein: CATSSGLAGGTGELFF.

This clone was counted a single time. The V and J genes are TRBV29-1 and TRBJ1-2, with TRBD1 matching over 7 bases. The V segment lost 7 bases and the J segment 6 bases; nucleotides outside the gene matches: 8. From germline, CDR1 is SQVTM and CDR2 ANQGSEA. The CDR3 extends over 12 amino acids. The chain's CDR3 is CSAWDSRDGYTF. In DNA form, the CDR3 reads TGCAGCGCTTGGGACAGTAGGGATGGCTACACCTTC. The variable domain in full, with the rest retrieved from reference TRBV29-1 and TRBJ1-2, is SAVISQKPSRDICQRGTSLTIQCQVDSQVTMMFWYRQQPGQSLTLIATANQGSEATYESGFVIDKFPISRPNLTFSTLTVSNMSPEDSSIYLCSAWDSRDGYTFGSGTRLTVV.

This clone ranks as medium-sized. This chain links TRBV5-4 with TRBJ2-7, with 8 positions matching TRBD2. This CDR3 region has 16 residues. Germline CDR1 SGHNT, CDR2 YYREEE (reference sequence). V shed 4 bases, J shed 5 bases, and the junction held 14 bases outside the gene matches. The CDR3 loop reads CASSLTTSVTIDEQYF. In DNA form, the CDR3 reads TGTGCCAGCAGCCTCACGACTAGCGTAACAATCGACGAGCAGTACTTC. Drawing the rest from reference TRBV5-4 and TRBJ2-7, the complete variable domain is ETGVTQSPTHLIKTRGQQVTLRCSSQSGHNTVSWYQQALGQGPQFIFQYYREEENGRGNFPPRFSGLQFPNYSSELNVNALELDDSALYLCASSLTTSVTIDEQYFGPGTRLTVT.

The chain uses TRBV11-2 and TRBJ1-3; D uncertain. The CDR3 contains 14 residues. Trimming removed 1 base from V and 4 bases from J, with 8 bases in between. Germline V gives CDR1 SGHAT, CDR2 FQNNGV. The CDR3 spells CASSLGEVGNTIYF. The CDR3 DNA reads as TGTGCCAGCAGCTTAGGGGAGGTCGGAAACACCATATATTTT. Full variable domain (missing parts from reference TRBV11-2 and TRBJ1-3): EAGVAQSPRYKIIEKRQSVAFWCNPISGHATLYWYQQILGQGPKLLIQFQNNGVVDDSQLPKDRFSAERLKGVDSTLKIQPAKLEDSAVYLCASSLGEVGNTIYFGEGSWLTVV.

This clone was detected only a few times. This chain links TRBV27 with TRBJ2-1, with 10 bases that match TRBD2. Germline V gene lookup returns CDR1 MNHEY and CDR2 SMNVEV (reference sequence). There are 14 residues in the CDR3. Trimming removed 2 bases from V and 9 bases from J; junction bases left unmatched: 4. CDR3: CASSLSGRVGEQFF. The CDR3 DNA follows: TGTGCCAGCAGTTTAAGCGGGAGGGTGGGTGAGCAGTTCTTC.

This clone was seen only a few times. J is TRBJ2-3 and V is TRBV5-4; 11 positions agree with TRBD1. J gave up 4 bases and V 3 bases, and 4 bases lay outside the gene matches. Germline CDR1 reads SGHNT; CDR2 reads YYREEE (reference sequence). This CDR3 contains 15 residues. CDR3 loop: CASSWTGGRADTQYF. The CDR3 DNA follows: TGTGCCAGCAGCTGGACAGGGGGCCGGGCAGATACGCAGTATTTT. Looking up the rest from reference TRBV5-4 and TRBJ2-3 gives the full variable domain: ETGVTQSPTHLIKTRGQQVTLRCSSQSGHNTVSWYQQALGQGPQFIFQYYREEENGRGNFPPRFSGLQFPNYSSELNVNALELDDSALYLCASSWTGGRADTQYFGPGTRLTVL.

This clone has at least ten counts. The chain uses TRBV27 and TRBJ2-1; D perhaps matches TRBD1 (7 bases). Between the trimmed V and J ends, which lost 5 bases and 7 bases, there was a span of 15 bases. CDR1 is MNHEY and CDR2 is SMNVEV in the germline V gene (reference sequence). The CDR3 has 14 amino acids. DNA for the CDR3: TGTGCCAGCAGTGGGGGGACAGCCGGGAATGAGCAGTTCTTC. Translation gives CASSGGTAGNEQFF.

This chain uses TRBV29-1 with TRBJ2-1; 8 positions match TRBD2. V gave up 4 bases and J gave up 8 bases; unmatched junction bases: 7. The germline gives CDR1 SQVTM, CDR2 ANQGSEA. The CDR3 consists of 13 residues. CDR3 region: CSVALVAGHEQFF. The CDR3 nucleotides read TGCAGCGTTGCTTTGGTAGCGGGGCATGAGCAGTTCTTC.

This sequence joins TRBV5-1 and TRBJ2-3; TRBD2 aligns across 11 bases. The CDR3 contains 20 residues. CDR1 and CDR2 (germline): SGHRS, YFSETQ. J lost 1 base, V lost 0 bases, and 13 bases had no gene match. The CDR3 region is CASSLGDPSGTSGRTDTQYF. In DNA form, the CDR3 reads TGCGCCAGCAGCTTGGGGGACCCCTCCGGGACTAGCGGTCGCACAGATACGCAGTATTTT.

The gene calls are TRBV19 and TRBJ1-2; 11 positions match TRBD1. The germline CDR1 and CDR2 sequences are LNHDA and SQIVND (reference sequence). V lost 6 bases to trimming and J lost 7 bases; unmatched junction nucleotides: 10. There are 15 residues in the CDR3. In nucleotides, the CDR3 is TGTGCCAGTAGCCTCTACGGACAGGGGGCGGGTGGCTACACCTTC. Its translation: CASSLYGQGAGGYTF.

V usage is TRBV27 and J usage is TRBJ2-5; no definite D call. Looked up from germline, CDR1 is MNHEY and CDR2 is SMNVEV (reference sequence). Trimming removed 4 bases from V and 5 bases from J, with 8 bases in between. This CDR3 is built from 12 residues. CDR3 coding DNA: TGTGCCAGCAGTTCAGACGGGGAGACCCAGTACTTC. It translates to CASSSDGETQYF.

This clone was detected a few times. The chain joins TRBV11-3 to TRBJ1-1; D perhaps matches TRBD1 (6 bases). V lost 5 bases and J 1 base, leaving 8 bases between the germline ends. CDR1 SGHNT and CDR2 YENEEA come from the germline V gene. The CDR3 covers 13 residues. The CDR3 loop is CASSAGANTEAFF. CDR3 nucleotide sequence: TGTGCCAGCAGCGCAGGGGCGAACACTGAAGCTTTCTTT.

This clone was recorded only once. One end of the junction is discordant with germline, which a read error may explain. This sequence joins TRBV9 and TRBJ2-1; 9 positions match TRBD2. CDR3 length equals 14 residues. Germline lookup yields CDR1 SGDLS and CDR2 YYNGEE. CDR3 in DNA: TGTCCCAGCAGCGCGGGGGGGGCCTACAATGAGCAGTTCTTC. Encoded protein: CPSSAGGAYNEQFF.

This clone showed up just once. This sequence joins TRBV15 and TRBJ2-5; D possibly corresponds to TRBD2 (5 bases). The CDR3 covers 15 residues. The V gene's germline CDR1 is LNHNV and CDR2 YYDKDF (reference sequence). V was clipped by 0 bases and J by 4 bases, with 12 bases between them. The CDR3 DNA sequence: TGTGCCACCAGCAGAGATCGAGTGGGGAGAGAGACCCAGTACTTC. Translating it yields CATSRDRVGRETQYF.

About this clone itself: The junction differs from germline at one of its ends, possibly a read error. The rearrangement joins TRBV28 to TRBJ2-7; D possibly corresponds to TRBD1 (6 bases). The CDR3 extends over 13 amino acids. Germline CDR1 and CDR2: MDHEN and SYDVKM. The CDR3 region is CASRFTGSNEQYF. Written as DNA, the CDR3 is TGTGCCAGCCGTTTTACAGGGTCCAACGAGCAGTACTTC. Based on the CDR3 plus reference TRBV28 and TRBJ2-7, the full variable domain is DVKVTQSSRYLVKRTGEKVFLECVQDMDHENMFWYRQDPGLGLRLIYFSYDVKMKEKGDIPEGYSVSREKKERFSLILESASTNQTSMYLCASRFTGSNEQYFGPGTRLTVT.

The chain combines TRBV7-2 with TRBJ2-3; TRBD2 matches at 13 bases. The germline CDR1 and CDR2 sequences are SGHTA and FQGNSA. The CDR3 totals 16 residues. Trimming removed 5 bases from V and 3 bases from J; junction bases left unmatched: 5. The CDR3 DNA is TGTGCCAGCAGCCCAATGGGACTAGCGGGGACAGATACGCAGTATTTT. Residues: CASSPMGLAGTDTQYF. The full variable domain, in which reference TRBV7-2 and TRBJ2-3 provide the parts outside the CDR3, is GAGVSQSPSNKVTEKGKDVELRCDPISGHTALYWYRQSLGQGLEFLIYFQGNSAPDKSGLPSDRFSAERTGGSVSTLTIQRTQQEDSAVYLCASSPMGLAGTDTQYFGPGTRLTVL.